This T cell receptor beta chain was observed in a study of CD8 T cells in Susac syndrome. Per germline, CDR1 ENHRY and CDR2 SYGVKD. The trim removed 6 bases at V and 2 bases at J, leaving 6 bases unmatched. The CDR3 runs to 14 residues. Random hexamers served to reverse transcribe roughly 0.5 to 1 ug RNA. Amplification of the TCR beta CDR3 was carried out by immunoSEQ multiplex PCR, which spanned a total of 54 Vbeta and 13 Jbeta segments. TCRdb re-called the immunoSEQ multiplex PCR reads through MiXCR, storing one row per CDR3 protein. This table holds under 350,000 distinct CDR3 sequences, 92% found once. Peripheral blood CD8+ and CD4+ T cells were profiled by TCR beta sequencing. The multiple sclerosis controls comprised treatment-naive patients whose relapsing-remitting disease was stable or active. FACS enriched CD8+ TEMRA cells, while bulk CD8+ and CD4+ were negatively isolated.

The sample taken for sequencing was CD4+ T cells from PBMCs. This TCR was recovered from a human donor with multiple sclerosis. The V gene is TRBV10-3, the J gene TRBJ1-1; 7 positions agree with TRBD1. CDR3 nucleotides: TGTGCCATCAGGACCGGGACAGAAAACACTGAAGCTTTCTTT. Translating it yields CAIRTGTENTEAFF.